The 32 T cell receptor beta chains reported below all come from one sample, sequenced in a study of blood T cells in healthy people across ages. The use of a sample-barcoded 5' primer and a J-beta primer mix characterized a second PCR of roughly 6 to 11 cycles. TCRdb re-derived calls from the 5' RACE reads in MiXCR, one entry per CDR3 protein. In the table there are more than 650,000 distinct CDR3 sequences, less than 70% of which are singletons. Sequenced: blood. These receptors were taken from a man older than 75 in good health.

Concerning this clonotype itself: A much larger clone is a single base away; this may be a read error. The J gene is TRBJ2-1, the V gene TRBV3-1; tentatively, D is TRBD1 or TRBD2 (5 bases each). The CDR3 loop spans 12 amino acids. Germline V gives CDR1 LGHDT, CDR2 YNNKEL (reference sequence). With 0 bases removed from V and 13 bases from J, the gap between germline ends came to 10 bases. The CDR3 region is CASSQDLGTQFF. The CDR3 bases are TGTGCCAGCAGCCAAGATTTGGGGACCCAGTTCTTC.

The chain is built from TRBV24-1 and TRBJ2-1, with TRBD1 matching over 9 bases. CDR1 is KGHDR and CDR2 is SFDVKD in the germline V gene. J was trimmed by 7 bases and V by 3 bases; bases with no gene match: 12. This CDR3 has 17 amino acids. The DNA for the CDR3 is TGTGCCACCAGTGATGCCACCGGGACAGGGATGAGGAATGAGCAGTTCTTC. Translated, it gives CATSDATGTGMRNEQFF.

The genes are TRBV6-5 and TRBJ2-3; TRBD2 agrees at 7 bases. Germline V lookup: CDR1 MNHEY, CDR2 SVGAGI. The CDR3 consists of 12 residues. J gave up 14 bases and V 8 bases, and 13 bases lay outside the gene matches. This chain's CDR3 is CASGTSDRYAYF. CDR3 sequence (DNA): TGTGCCAGCGGAACTAGCGACAGATACGCGTATTTT.

This clonotype was found once. The rearrangement uses TRBV9 and TRBJ1-3; D is uncertain. Germline V gene lookup returns CDR1 SGDLS and CDR2 YYNGEE. The CDR3 is 16 residues long. Trimming removed 0 bases at V and 2 bases at J, with 12 bases between. The DNA of the CDR3 is TGTGCCAGCAGCGTAGGGTTCCTGGTAGCTGGAAACACCATATATTTT. It codes for CASSVGFLVAGNTIYF.

V usage is TRBV2 and J usage is TRBJ1-5; 7 positions agree with TRBD1. With 8 bases clipped from V and 0 bases from J, the junction kept 4 bases outside the gene matches. Germline V lookup: CDR1 SNHLY, CDR2 FYNNEI. The CDR3 has 14 amino acids. CDR3 in DNA: TGTGCCAGCCATCCAGGGGGTAGCAATCAGCCCCAGCATTTT. Its translation is CASHPGGSNQPQHF.

In this sample, this clonotype turned up a few times. The gene calls are TRBV3-1 and TRBJ2-7; possibly TRBD2 for D (6 bases). The germline V gene encodes CDR1 LGHDT and CDR2 YNNKEL (reference sequence). V was clipped by 4 bases and J by 3 bases, with 13 bases between them. There are 14 residues in the CDR3. Here the CDR3 DNA reads TGTGCCAGCAGCCGCTCAGGACTAAGCTACGAGCAGTACTTC. This sequence encodes CASSRSGLSYEQYF.

The chain couples TRBV28 to TRBJ2-5; the D gene is possibly TRBD2 (5 bases). The end of the DNA fits TRBJ2-7 better, so the J call may be wrong. The CDR3 covers 14 residues. Germline V CDR1 and CDR2: MDHEN, SYDVKM. The DNA of the CDR3 is TGTGCCAGCAGGCCCGGCGGGCCTACCTACGAGCAGTACTTC. This translates into CASRPGGPTYEQYF.

The rearrangement uses TRBV2 and TRBJ2-7; 8 nucleotides line up with TRBD1. V lost 5 bases, J lost 0 bases, and 6 bases stayed unmatched. The CDR3 has 15 amino acids. Per the germline V gene, CDR1 is SNHLY and CDR2 is FYNNEI. In nucleotides, the CDR3 is TGTGCCAGCAGTTTAAGACAGGGGAGCTCCTACGAGCAGTACTTC. This gives the protein CASSLRQGSSYEQYF.

The rearrangement links TRBV20-1 to TRBJ2-5; D may be TRBD1 or TRBD2 (5 bases each). In germline, CDR1 is DFQATT, CDR2 SNEGSKA (reference sequence). CDR3 length: 14 amino acids. V was pared by 5 bases and J by 1 base, with 14 bases between. DNA of the CDR3: TGCAGTGCTGCAGGGAGTAAGGTCCAAGAGACCCAGTACTTC. Protein: CSAAGSKVQETQYF.

This chain connects TRBV29-1 to TRBJ2-7; the D gene is possibly TRBD2 (6 bases). With 3 bases removed from V and 6 bases from J, the gap between germline ends came to 12 bases. Germline-derived CDR1 and CDR2 are SQVTM and ANQGSEA. The CDR3 extends over 12 amino acids. The CDR3 nucleotides are TGCAGCGTTGAGGCGGGAACGAGCGAGCAGTACTTC. It specifies CSVEAGTSEQYF.

The V call is TRBV5-1, the J call TRBJ2-5, with 7 bases aligning to TRBD2. CDR3 length: 16 residues. Unmatched junction bases numbered 7, after V lost 2 bases and J lost 0 bases. Germline-derived CDR1 and CDR2 are SGHRS and YFSETQ. CDR3 nucleotide sequence: TGCGCCAGCAGCTTCCCTAGCGGAGGATACCAAGAGACCCAGTACTTC. This translates into CASSFPSGGYQETQYF.

The chain has TRBV24-1 and TRBJ2-7; the D is unclear. Trimming left V 5 bases short and J 5 bases short, with 12 bases between. Germline CDR1 is KGHDR and CDR2 is SFDVKD. The CDR3 spans 13 residues. The CDR3: CATSAHQTDEQYF. CDR3 DNA sequence: TGTGCCACCAGTGCACACCAGACCGACGAGCAGTACTTC.

This chain links TRBV24-1 with TRBJ2-5; 8 positions agree with TRBD1. The CDR3 has 17 residues. Germline V gene sequence: CDR1 KGHDR, CDR2 SFDVKD. Losses at the gene ends were 6 bases for V and 2 bases for J; bases not matched to a gene: 13. The DNA for the CDR3 is TGTGCCACCAGTCTGGGAGGTGGACAGGGCAGACAAGAGACCCAGTACTTC. Translation gives CATSLGGGQGRQETQYF.

This clonotype was seen a few times. The V call is TRBV6-1, the J call TRBJ2-1; 13 bases align to TRBD2. The CDR3 sequence is 16 residues long. The J segment lost 6 bases and the V segment lost 6 bases, leaving 8 bases of the junction unmatched. Germline loops: CDR1 MNHNS, CDR2 SASEGT. The CDR3 DNA sequence: TGTGCCAGCAGCACCCGGACTAGCGGGGGAGTCAATGAGCAGTTCTTC. It yields the protein CASSTRTSGGVNEQFF.

This clonotype came up a few times. J is TRBJ2-1 and V is TRBV7-2, with TRBD1 identical over 7 bases. The germline CDR1 and CDR2 sequences are SGHTA and FQGNSA. The CDR3 is 14 amino acids. V was pared by 3 bases and J by 8 bases, with 7 bases of the junction left unmatched. This CDR3 is CASSFYEGADEQFF. DNA for the CDR3: TGTGCCAGCAGCTTTTACGAGGGGGCTGATGAGCAGTTCTTC.

This clonotype was observed once. The V gene is TRBV7-2, the J gene TRBJ2-7, with D hard to call. Per the germline V gene, CDR1 is SGHTA and CDR2 is FQGNSA. The ends were cut back, 5 bases at V and 2 bases at J, with 10 bases in the middle. CDR3 length equals 13 residues. The CDR3 sequence: CASSADLPYEQYF. As DNA, the CDR3 is TGTGCCAGCAGCGCCGACCTCCCCTACGAGCAGTACTTC.

In nucleotides, the CDR3 is TGTGCCAGCAACCCCCCGGGCGGCTTGAATTCACCCCTCCACTTT. Translating it yields CASNPPGGLNSPLHF. This rearrangement joins TRBV28 to TRBJ1-6; D is undetermined. This CDR3 has 15 residues. V was trimmed by 7 bases and J by 7 bases, leaving 17 bases between them. Germline values: CDR1 MDHEN, CDR2 SYDVKM.

This chain uses TRBV2 with TRBJ2-3, with 7 bases matching TRBD2. J lost 6 bases, V lost 8 bases, and 5 bases had no gene match. Germline values: CDR1 SNHLY, CDR2 FYNNEI. There are 12 residues in the CDR3. The CDR3, as DNA: TGTGCCAGCCGCGACGGGGGGGATACGCAGTATTTT. Protein product: CASRDGGDTQYF.

In this sample, this clonotype turned up a few times. J is TRBJ2-5 and V is TRBV7-2, with 8 bases aligning to TRBD1. Germline assignment: CDR1 SGHTA and CDR2 FQGNSA. The J segment lost 5 bases and the V segment lost 4 bases, leaving 6 bases of the junction unmatched. The CDR3 length is 14 residues. This CDR3 reads CASSSRQGRETQYF. The CDR3 region has the DNA TGTGCCAGCAGCTCGCGACAGGGGCGGGAGACCCAGTACTTC.

The chain combines TRBV27 with TRBJ1-1, with D uncertain. The CDR3 loop spans 15 amino acids. The germline gives CDR1 MNHEY, CDR2 SMNVEV (reference sequence). Trimming took off 5 bases at V and 1 base at J, with 14 bases between the two ends. The chain's CDR3 is CASSVNPTRNTEAFF. CDR3 DNA sequence: TGTGCCAGCAGTGTAAATCCGACGAGGAACACTGAAGCTTTCTTT.

The chain combines TRBV27 with TRBJ2-1; D unclear. Germline values: CDR1 MNHEY, CDR2 SMNVEV (reference sequence). V lost 8 bases and J 0 bases, leaving 14 bases between the germline ends. This CDR3 spans 15 amino acids. The CDR3 DNA follows: TGTGCCAGCCGCGGACGGGCGAGCTCCTACAATGAGCAGTTCTTC. It translates to CASRGRASSYNEQFF.

In its sample, this clonotype was seen once. The V gene is TRBV5-1, the J gene TRBJ2-4; 7 bases are shared with TRBD1. The end of the DNA fits TRBJ2-7 better, so the J call may be wrong. Looked up from germline, CDR1 is SGHRS and CDR2 is YFSETQ. This CDR3 has 16 residues. CDR3 sequence reads: CASSLALGTVPYEQYF. In DNA, the CDR3 is TGCGCCAGCAGCTTGGCCCTAGGGACAGTACCATACGAGCAGTACTTC.

This clonotype was recorded once. The gene calls are TRBV29-1 and TRBJ2-5, with D possibly being TRBD2 (6 bases). With 4 bases removed from V and 11 bases from J, the gap between germline ends came to 23 bases. The CDR3 runs 14 residues. CDR1 SQVTM and CDR2 ANQGSEA come from the germline V gene. The CDR3 loop is CSVGPQVGPGEQYF. The CDR3 bases are TGCAGCGTTGGGCCCCAAGTAGGGCCGGGGGAGCAGTACTTC.

This clonotype appeared a few times. The gene calls are TRBV2 and TRBJ1-1; 7 bases fit TRBD1. This CDR3 region has 14 residues. Germline trimming cut 6 bases from V and 0 bases from J; bases unmatched to any gene: 4. Germline V lookup: CDR1 SNHLY, CDR2 FYNNEI. CDR3 sequence reads: CASRGGTVNTEAFF. The CDR3, as DNA: TGTGCCAGCAGGGGCGGGACAGTGAACACTGAAGCTTTCTTT. The whole variable domain, filled in from reference TRBV2 and TRBJ1-1, reads EPEVTQTPSHQVTQMGQEVILRCVPISNHLYFYWYRQILGQKVEFLVSFYNNEISEKSEIFDDQFSVERPDGSNFTLKIRSTKLEDSAMYFCASRGGTVNTEAFFGQGTRLTVV.

Points on this clonotype: One junction end disagrees with the germline gene, perhaps due to a read error. V is TRBV28 and J is TRBJ2-7, with 7 bases that match TRBD1. Germline V lookup: CDR1 MDHEN, CDR2 SYDVKM. The CDR3 extends over 16 amino acids. CDR3 in amino acids: CAGSSQTPGQSYEQYF. The CDR3, as DNA: TGTGCCGGCAGTTCCCAGACCCCGGGACAGTCCTACGAGCAGTACTTC.

This clonotype was counted between two and nine times. J is TRBJ2-5 and V is TRBV7-2; 13 nucleotides line up with TRBD2. Germline V gives CDR1 SGHTA, CDR2 FQGNSA. CDR3 length: 15 amino acids. Trimming cost V 5 bases and J 2 bases; bases outside gene matches: 2. Written as DNA, the CDR3 is TGTGCCAGCAGCCGGACTAGCGGGAGTCAAGAGACCCAGTACTTC. It codes for CASSRTSGSQETQYF.

This clonotype was picked up a small number of times. A read error may produce the germline difference seen at one junction end. The chain recombines TRBV5-1 with TRBJ1-6; 8 bases fit TRBD1. This CDR3 is 14 amino acids long. The germline CDR1 and CDR2 sequences are SGHRS and YFSETQ. The CDR3 spells CASSSTGDNSPLHF. The DNA of the CDR3 is TGTGCCAGCAGCTCGACAGGGGATAATTCACCCCTCCACTTT.

The J gene is TRBJ2-1, the V gene TRBV7-9; 9 nucleotides agree with TRBD2. From germline, CDR1 is SEHNR and CDR2 FQNEAQ (reference sequence). V trimming: 5 bases; J trimming: 9 bases; junction bases outside the gene matches: 2. The CDR3 length is 12 residues. The CDR3 loop reads CASSASGIEQFF. In DNA form, the CDR3 reads TGTGCCAGCAGCGCTAGCGGGATTGAGCAGTTCTTC.

This clonotype was seen a few times. This chain links TRBV6-6 with TRBJ2-5; 7 bases are shared with TRBD1. This CDR3 comprises 15 residues. Unmatched junction bases numbered 6, after V lost 2 bases and J lost 3 bases. Germline assignment: CDR1 MNHNY and CDR2 SVGAGI (reference sequence). CDR3 sequence: CASSYADRKKETQYF. In DNA, the CDR3 is TGTGCCAGCAGTTACGCGGACAGGAAAAAAGAGACCCAGTACTTC.

The V and J genes are TRBV29-1 and TRBJ2-1; the match to TRBD1 covers 12 bases. After removal of 7 bases from V and 2 bases from J, the junction contained 3 bases not matched to a gene. The CDR3 extends over 14 amino acids. CDR1 and CDR2 (germline): SQVTM, ANQGSEA. The DNA for the CDR3 is TGCAGCGCCGGGACAGGGGGCACCTACAATGAGCAGTTCTTC. As protein: CSAGTGGTYNEQFF.

CDR3 sequence: CASSPKAGNQPQHF. CDR3 bases: TGCGCCAGCAGCCCAAAGGCGGGAAATCAGCCCCAGCATTTT. V is TRBV5-1 and J is TRBJ1-5, with D unclear. The length of the CDR3 is 14 residues. Trimming left V 4 bases short and J 4 bases short, with 12 bases between. Germline V gives CDR1 SGHRS, CDR2 YFSETQ.

The chain recombines TRBV7-8 with TRBJ1-5; D is perhaps TRBD1 (5 bases). The germline V gene encodes CDR1 SGHVS and CDR2 FQNEAQ. This CDR3 contains 15 residues. Trimming shortened V by 5 bases and J by 0 bases, and 11 bases separated the two germline ends. The CDR3 DNA follows: TGTGCCAGCAGCGCGGGACGGTATAGCAATCAGCCCCAGCATTTT. Amino acids: CASSAGRYSNQPQHF.